This entry features one TCR beta chain sequence. Its antigen is undetermined. This entry belongs to a study of beta chain features in type 1 diabetes. On the study more broadly: Age, gender, cell numbers and subset yield matched between patients and controls. Sorted cells examined across all samples numbered about 110,000,000.

Study findings and constraints: Within each of all four CD4+ subsets, Type 1 diabetes patients had TCRB CDR3s that were moderately but significantly shorter.

J gave up 6 bases and V 1 base, and 3 bases lay outside the gene matches. The V gene's germline CDR1 is SGHNT and CDR2 YENEEA. The CDR3 is 15 amino acids. Since all of the isolated RNA was reverse transcribed, expressed TCRB transcripts were what got sequenced. Profiled with immunoSEQ multiplex PCR; TCRdb holds only in-frame clones, not every one. The sample yields about 22,000 clones, 50% to 60% seen once. The authors took one heparinised blood draw, averaging about 116 mL, from each donor. The source is a man aged 18 to 29 with type 1 diabetes. Sequences were obtained from stem cell memory CD4+ T cells from blood. The chain carries TRBV11-3 and TRBJ2-1; TRBD2 agrees at 10 bases. CDR3 nucleotide sequence: TGTGCCAGCAGCTTAGCGTCTAGCGGGGGCAATGAGCAGTTCTTC. It encodes CASSLASSGGNEQFF.